This T cell receptor beta chain came from a study of cytomegalovirus exposure and HLA in healthy donors. CDR3 length equals 17 residues. Germline CDR1 is SGHDN and CDR2 is FVKESK. Trimming stripped 2 bases from V and 4 bases from J, with 15 bases between. 13 Jbeta primers and 60 Vbeta primers were used for the PCR. The protocol was immunoSEQ multiplex PCR, while the TCRdb copy is restricted to in-frame clones and leaves out a portion. This table has about 90,000 clones, less than 65% appearing once. The chain is built from TRBV14 and TRBJ2-6; weak D call: TRBD1 (6 bases). Sequenced sample: PBMCs. The sequence came from a woman in her 30s in good health and CMV-seropositive. The CDR3 here is CASSQRRPGVGANVLTF. CDR3 nucleotide sequence: TGTGCCAGCAGCCAACGGCGGCCAGGGGTCGGGGCCAACGTCCTGACTTTC.